The next 5 T cell receptor beta chains were all read from a single sample in a study of T cell responses to AZD1222 COVID-19 vaccine. The method was immunoSEQ multiplex PCR; TCRdb's version includes in-frame clones alone and lacks a portion of them. The data contain about 120,000 clones, about 90% of them singletons. The material sequenced was peripheral blood, taken on day 0 of AZD1222 vaccination. Receptors originate from an adult in good health.

This rearrangement joins TRBV5-1 to TRBJ1-2, with D perhaps matching TRBD1 (5 bases). This CDR3 contains 14 residues. Germline V lookup: CDR1 SGHRS, CDR2 YFSETQ. V was cut by 2 bases and J by 2 bases, with 10 bases left in between. DNA of the CDR3: TGCGCCAGCAGCTTAGCAGGGTCCAACTATGGCTACACCTTC. This sequence encodes CASSLAGSNYGYTF.

The genes are TRBV19 and TRBJ2-1; tentative D call: TRBD2 (6 bases). The V and J ends lost 3 bases and 0 bases respectively, with 12 bases between them. Germline V gene lookup returns CDR1 LNHDA and CDR2 SQIVND (reference sequence). The CDR3 is 16 residues long. This CDR3 is CASSIPGGPSYNEQFF. The CDR3 region has the DNA TGTGCCAGTAGTATCCCCGGAGGGCCCTCCTACAATGAGCAGTTCTTC.

The J gene is TRBJ1-1, the V gene TRBV7-5. TRBV7-5 is shown as a pseudogene. This CDR3 has 15 residues. The CDR3 loop is CARSLNGLGGTEAFF. The DNA of the CDR3 is TGTGCCAGAAGCTTAAATGGACTGGGCGGTACTGAAGCTTTCTTT.

This chain uses TRBV15 with TRBJ2-3, with TRBD1 as a possible D gene (5 bases). This CDR3 has 17 amino acids. Germline CDR1 is LNHNV and CDR2 is YYDKDF (reference sequence). Trimming removed 0 bases from V and 4 bases from J, with 17 bases in between. The CDR3 region has the DNA TGTGCCACCAGCAGAGATCTTCCAGGGTCTAACGCAGATACGCAGTATTTT. Amino acid sequence: CATSRDLPGSNADTQYF.

The rearrangement joins TRBV28 to TRBJ1-3; D call uncertain. V was clipped by 3 bases and J by 1 base, with 19 bases between them. Germline CDR1 MDHEN, CDR2 SYDVKM. This CDR3 region has 18 residues. CDR3 DNA: TGTGCCAGCAGTTTGGGATATCTCCCGTCTGGGTCTGGAAACACCATATATTTT. Amino acid sequence: CASSLGYLPSGSGNTIYF. The whole variable domain, filled in from reference TRBV28 and TRBJ1-3, reads DVKVTQSSRYLVKRTGEKVFLECVQDMDHENMFWYRQDPGLGLRLIYFSYDVKMKEKGDIPEGYSVSREKKERFSLILESASTNQTSMYLCASSLGYLPSGSGNTIYFGEGSWLTVV.